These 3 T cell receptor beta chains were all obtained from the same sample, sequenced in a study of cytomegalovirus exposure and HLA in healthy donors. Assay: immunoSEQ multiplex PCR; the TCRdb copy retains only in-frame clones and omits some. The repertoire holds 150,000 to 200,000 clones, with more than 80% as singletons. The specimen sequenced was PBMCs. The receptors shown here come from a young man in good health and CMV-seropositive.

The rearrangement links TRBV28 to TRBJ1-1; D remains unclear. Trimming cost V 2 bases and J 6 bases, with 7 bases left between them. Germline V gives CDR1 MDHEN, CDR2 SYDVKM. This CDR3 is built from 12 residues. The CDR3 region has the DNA TGTGCCAGCAGTTTACTAGGTTCTGAAGCTTTCTTT. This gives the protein CASSLLGSEAFF.

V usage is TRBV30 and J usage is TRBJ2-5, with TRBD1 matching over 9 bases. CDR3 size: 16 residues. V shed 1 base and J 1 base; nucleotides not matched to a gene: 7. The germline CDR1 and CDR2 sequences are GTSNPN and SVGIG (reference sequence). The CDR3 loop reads CAWSEGTGPRQETQYF. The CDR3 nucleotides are TGTGCCTGGAGTGAGGGGACAGGGCCCCGCCAAGAGACCCAGTACTTC.

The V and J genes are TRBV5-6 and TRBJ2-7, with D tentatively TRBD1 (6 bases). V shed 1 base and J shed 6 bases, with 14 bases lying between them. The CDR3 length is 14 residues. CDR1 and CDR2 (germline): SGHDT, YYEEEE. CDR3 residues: CASSLKAGAGEQYF. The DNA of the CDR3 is TGTGCCAGCAGCTTGAAGGCAGGGGCGGGCGAGCAGTACTTC.